This TCR delta chain was recovered during a study of Vδ1+ human thymocytes. This clone was observed a few times. Antigen: not known. One base away lies a much larger clone, so this may be a sequencing read error. Sequences come from RNA converted to cDNA by reverse transcription. The CDR3 regions were amplified by multiplex PCR from V-gene primers to a constant-region primer. TCRdb fed the multiplex PCR reads into CATT to redo clone calling. The table records some 55,000 delta-chain clones, around a sixth of them present only once. Study outcomes and limitations: Despite high sort purity, roughly 21% of thymic T cell receptor delta sequences were Vdelta2. Highly polyclonal TRG and TRD repertoires with Gaussian CDR3 length distributions appeared in thymus. Bulk repertoire data may be misinterpreted because of unexpected Vdelta2 sequences.

Germline CDR1 and CDR2: GEAIGNYY and EKD. The CDR3 is 13 amino acids. The receptor was derived from a boy younger than two who had congenital heart surgery. The V and J genes are TRDV2 and TRDJ1; D perhaps matches TRDD2 (5 bases). Sequencing used Vdelta1+ gamma-delta thymocytes from the thymus. Noted subset: FACS-sorted CD3+ TCRalphabeta- TCRVdelta1+ TCRVdelta2- thymocytes. CDR3: CACDGAYTDKPIF. The CDR3 region has the DNA TGTGCCTGTGACGGGGCCTACACCGATAAACCCATCTTT.